This TCR beta chain was recovered during a study of sequential checkpoint blockade in melanoma. Using immunoSEQ multiplex PCR, the repertoire was profiled, and TCRdb retains in-frame clones only, with some absent. The sample includes more than 25,000 clones, 70% to 80% of them seen just once. This clone was detected only a few times. CDR1 MDHEN and CDR2 SYDVKM come from the germline V gene. Trimming pared 7 bases from V and 9 bases from J, leaving 13 bases between. CDR3 size: 12 residues. Treatment reported: randomized to nivolumab then ipilimumab (arm A) or the reverse (arm B). The sequence derives from a human donor with melanoma. The chain combines TRBV28 with TRBJ1-5; D call uncertain. Source: CD8+ T cells sorted from blood (inferred from file names), taken from a patient given nivolumab and ipilimumab in sequence. CDR3 amino acids: CASTLPRGPQHF. Written as DNA, the CDR3 is TGTGCCAGCACCCTACCCCGGGGGCCCCAGCATTTT.